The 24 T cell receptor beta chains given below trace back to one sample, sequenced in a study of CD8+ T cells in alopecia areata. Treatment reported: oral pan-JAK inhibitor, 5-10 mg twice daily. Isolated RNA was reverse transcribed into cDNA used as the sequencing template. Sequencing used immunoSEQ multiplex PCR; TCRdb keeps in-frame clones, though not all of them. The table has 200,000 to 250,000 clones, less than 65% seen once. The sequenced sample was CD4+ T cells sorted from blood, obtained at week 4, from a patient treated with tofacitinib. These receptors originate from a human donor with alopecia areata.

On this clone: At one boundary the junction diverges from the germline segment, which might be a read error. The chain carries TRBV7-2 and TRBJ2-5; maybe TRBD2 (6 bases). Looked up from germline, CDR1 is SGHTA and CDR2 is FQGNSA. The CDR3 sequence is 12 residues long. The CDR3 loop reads CASSSSTGTHNF. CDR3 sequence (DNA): TGTGCCAGCAGCTCCTCTACCGGGACTCATAACTTC.

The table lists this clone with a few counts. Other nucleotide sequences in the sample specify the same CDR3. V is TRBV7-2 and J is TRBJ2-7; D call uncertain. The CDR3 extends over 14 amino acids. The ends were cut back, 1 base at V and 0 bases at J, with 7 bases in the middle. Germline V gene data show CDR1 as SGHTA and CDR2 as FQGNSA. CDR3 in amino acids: CASSLGRSSYEQYF. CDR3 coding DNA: TGTGCCAGCAGCTTAGGCAGGAGCTCCTACGAGCAGTACTTC.

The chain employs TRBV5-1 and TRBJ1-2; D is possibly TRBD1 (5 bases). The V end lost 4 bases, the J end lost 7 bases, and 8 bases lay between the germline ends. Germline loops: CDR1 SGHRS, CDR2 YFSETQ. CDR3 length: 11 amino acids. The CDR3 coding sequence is TGCGCCAGCAGCCCCGGGGCTGGCTACACCTTC. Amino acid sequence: CASSPGAGYTF.

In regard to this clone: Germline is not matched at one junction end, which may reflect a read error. CDR3 loop: CASSPMGQGNF. In DNA, the CDR3 is TGTGCCAGCAGCCCAATGGGACAGGGGAACTTC. The chain joins TRBV7-9 to TRBJ2-7; 10 nucleotides agree with TRBD1. There are 11 residues in the CDR3. From germline, CDR1 is SEHNR and CDR2 FQNEAQ (reference sequence).

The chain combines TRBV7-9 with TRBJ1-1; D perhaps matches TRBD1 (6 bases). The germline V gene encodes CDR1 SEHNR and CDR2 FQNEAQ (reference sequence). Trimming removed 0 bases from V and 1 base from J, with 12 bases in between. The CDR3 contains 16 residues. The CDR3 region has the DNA TGTGCCAGCAGCTTAGCAGGCAGGGGTCGGAACACTGAAGCTTTCTTT. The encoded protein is CASSLAGRGRNTEAFF.

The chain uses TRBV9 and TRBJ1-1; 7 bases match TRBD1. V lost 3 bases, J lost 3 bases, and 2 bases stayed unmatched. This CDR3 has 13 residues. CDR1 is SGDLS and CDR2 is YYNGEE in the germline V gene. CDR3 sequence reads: CASSADRDTEAFF. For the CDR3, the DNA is TGTGCCAGCAGCGCCGACAGGGACACTGAAGCTTTCTTT.

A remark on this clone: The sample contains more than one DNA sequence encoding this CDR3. CDR3 residues: CAWSGANYGYTF. CDR3 sequence (DNA): TGTGCCTGGAGTGGGGCGAACTATGGCTACACCTTC. The chain combines TRBV30 with TRBJ1-2; D ambiguous. Trimming pared 1 base from V and 2 bases from J, leaving 5 bases between. Germline CDR1 reads GTSNPN; CDR2 reads SVGIG (reference sequence). CDR3 length equals 12 residues. Filled out from reference TRBV30 and TRBJ1-2, the complete variable domain reads SQTIHQWPATLVQPVGSPLSLECTVEGTSNPNLYWYRQAAGRGLQLLFYSVGIGQISSEVPQNLSASRPQDRQFILSSKKLLLSDSGFYLCAWSGANYGYTFGSGTRLTVV.

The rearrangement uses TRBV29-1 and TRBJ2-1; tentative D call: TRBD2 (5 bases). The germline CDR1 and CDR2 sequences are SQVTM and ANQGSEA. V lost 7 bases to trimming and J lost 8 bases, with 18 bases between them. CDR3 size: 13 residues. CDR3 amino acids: CSARNILSDEQFF. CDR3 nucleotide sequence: TGCAGCGCCCGAAACATCCTTAGCGATGAGCAGTTCTTC.

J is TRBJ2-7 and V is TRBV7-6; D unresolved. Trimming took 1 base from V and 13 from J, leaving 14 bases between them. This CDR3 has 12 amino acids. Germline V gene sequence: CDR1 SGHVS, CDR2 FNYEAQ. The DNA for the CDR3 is TGTGCCAGCAGCTTAGAAGGACGCGACATCTACTTC. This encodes CASSLEGRDIYF. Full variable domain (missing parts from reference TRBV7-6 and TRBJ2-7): GAGVSQSPRYKVTKRGQDVALRCDPISGHVSLYWYRQALGQGPEFLTYFNYEAQQDKSGLPNDRFSAERPEGSISTLTIQRTEQRDSAMYRCASSLEGRDIYFGPGTRLTVT.

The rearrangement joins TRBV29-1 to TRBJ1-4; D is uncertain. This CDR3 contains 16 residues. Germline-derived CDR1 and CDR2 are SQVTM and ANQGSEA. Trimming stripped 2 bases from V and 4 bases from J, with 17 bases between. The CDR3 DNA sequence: TGCAGCGTTGAACGTTTGGAGGCGGTGCGTAATGAAAAACTGTTTTTT. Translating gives CSVERLEAVRNEKLFF.

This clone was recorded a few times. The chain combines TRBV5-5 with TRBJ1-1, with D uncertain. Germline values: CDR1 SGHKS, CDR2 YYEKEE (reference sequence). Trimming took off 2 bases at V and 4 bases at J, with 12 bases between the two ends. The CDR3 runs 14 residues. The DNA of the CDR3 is TGTGCCAGCAGCTTAGTGGCCCGCGCCACTGAAGCTTTCTTT. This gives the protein CASSLVARATEAFF.

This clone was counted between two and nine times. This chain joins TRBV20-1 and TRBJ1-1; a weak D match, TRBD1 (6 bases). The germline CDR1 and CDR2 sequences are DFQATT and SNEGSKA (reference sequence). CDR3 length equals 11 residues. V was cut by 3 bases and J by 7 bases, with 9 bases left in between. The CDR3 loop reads CSASQGSEAFF. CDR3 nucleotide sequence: TGCAGTGCTAGCCAGGGGAGTGAAGCTTTCTTT.

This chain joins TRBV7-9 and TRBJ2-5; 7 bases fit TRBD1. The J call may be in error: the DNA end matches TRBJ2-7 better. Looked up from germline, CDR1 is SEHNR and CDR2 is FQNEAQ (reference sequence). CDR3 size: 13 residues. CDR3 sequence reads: CASKKTGNYEQYF. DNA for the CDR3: TGTGCCAGCAAGAAGACAGGGAACTACGAGCAGTACTTC.

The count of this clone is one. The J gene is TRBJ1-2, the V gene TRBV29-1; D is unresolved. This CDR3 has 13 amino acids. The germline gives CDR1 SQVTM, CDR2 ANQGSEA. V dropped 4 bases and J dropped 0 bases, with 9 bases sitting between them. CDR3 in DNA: TGCAGCGTTGCCCTAACAGCTAACTATGGCTACACCTTC. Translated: CSVALTANYGYTF. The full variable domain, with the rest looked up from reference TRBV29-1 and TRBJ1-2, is SAVISQKPSRDICQRGTSLTIQCQVDSQVTMMFWYRQQPGQSLTLIATANQGSEATYESGFVIDKFPISRPNLTFSTLTVSNMSPEDSSIYLCSVALTANYGYTFGSGTRLTVV.

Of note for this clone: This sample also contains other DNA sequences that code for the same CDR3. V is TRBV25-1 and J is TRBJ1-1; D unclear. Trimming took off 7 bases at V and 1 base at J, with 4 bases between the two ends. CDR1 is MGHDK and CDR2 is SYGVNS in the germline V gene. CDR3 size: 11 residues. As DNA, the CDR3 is TGTGCCAGCATCAGGAACACTGAAGCTTTCTTT. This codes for CASIRNTEAFF.

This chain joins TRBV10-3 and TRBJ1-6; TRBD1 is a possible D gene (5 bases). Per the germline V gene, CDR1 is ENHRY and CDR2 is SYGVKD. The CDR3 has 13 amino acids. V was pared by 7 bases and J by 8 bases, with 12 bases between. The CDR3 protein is CAITGTDDSPLHF. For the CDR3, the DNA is TGTGCCATCACGGGGACGGACGATTCACCCCTCCACTTT.

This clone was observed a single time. The CDR3 region is CASSPRLLSGANVLTF. CDR3 DNA sequence: TGTGCCAGCAGTCCCCGTCTCCTCTCTGGGGCCAACGTCCTGACTTTC. The chain couples TRBV27 to TRBJ2-6; D is unclear. The CDR3 spans 16 residues. Trimming stripped 5 bases from V and 0 bases from J, with 11 bases between. Germline V lookup: CDR1 MNHEY, CDR2 SMNVEV (reference sequence).

This CDR3 is CASSPRGSSYNEQFF. The CDR3 DNA follows: TGTGCCAGCAGCCCCCGGGGGAGCTCCTACAATGAGCAGTTCTTC. This chain joins TRBV9 and TRBJ2-1; possibly TRBD2 for D (6 bases). Germline CDR1 is SGDLS and CDR2 is YYNGEE. V lost 4 bases and J lost 0, with 11 bases in between. The CDR3 has 15 amino acids.

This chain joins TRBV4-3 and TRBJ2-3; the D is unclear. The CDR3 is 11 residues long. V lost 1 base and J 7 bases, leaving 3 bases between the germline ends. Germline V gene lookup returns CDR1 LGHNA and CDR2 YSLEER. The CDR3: CASSQAHTQYF. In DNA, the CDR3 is TGCGCCAGCAGCCAAGCACATACGCAGTATTTT.

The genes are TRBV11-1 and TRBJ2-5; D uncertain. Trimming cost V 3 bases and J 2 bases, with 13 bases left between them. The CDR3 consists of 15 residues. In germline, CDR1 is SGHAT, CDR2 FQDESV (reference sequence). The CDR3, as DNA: TGTGCCAGCAGCTTTGCTTATGGGCAGCAAGAGACCCAGTACTTC. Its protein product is CASSFAYGQQETQYF.

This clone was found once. This CDR3 reads CASSQTGRSTEAFF. In nucleotides, the CDR3 is TGTGCCAGCTCACAGACAGGGAGGAGCACTGAAGCTTTCTTT. V usage is TRBV18 and J usage is TRBJ1-1; the match to TRBD1 covers 7 bases. Germline V lookup: CDR1 KGHSH, CDR2 LQKENI. The CDR3 is made up of 14 amino acids. The ends lost 4 bases at V and 4 bases at J; junction bases unmatched: 6.

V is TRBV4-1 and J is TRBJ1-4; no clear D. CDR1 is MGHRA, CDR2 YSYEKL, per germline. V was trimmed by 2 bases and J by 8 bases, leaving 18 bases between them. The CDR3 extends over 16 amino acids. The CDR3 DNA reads TGCGCCAGCAGCCAACCCGGACGGAATGATGGGGAAAAACTGTTTTTT. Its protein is CASSQPGRNDGEKLFF.

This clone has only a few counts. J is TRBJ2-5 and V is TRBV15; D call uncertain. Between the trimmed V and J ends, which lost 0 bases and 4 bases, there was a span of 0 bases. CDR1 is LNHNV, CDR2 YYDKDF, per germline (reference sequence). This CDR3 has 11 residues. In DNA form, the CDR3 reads TGTGCCACCAGCAGAGAAGAGACCCAGTACTTC. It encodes CATSREETQYF.

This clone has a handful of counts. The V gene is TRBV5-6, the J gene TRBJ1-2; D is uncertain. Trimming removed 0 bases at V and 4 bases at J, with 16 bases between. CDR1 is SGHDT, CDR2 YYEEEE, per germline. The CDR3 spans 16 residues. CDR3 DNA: TGTGCCAGCAGCTTGGGTGAGACTCGAGGTAGCTATGGCTACACCTTC. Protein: CASSLGETRGSYGYTF.